The text below deals with one T cell receptor beta chain. It has no known antigen specificity. There are no base qualities to consult, and no much larger clone falls within one base. The receptor library was made with the immunoSEQ multiplex PCR assay. For the multiplex PCR, a mixture combining 60 forward primers for TCR Vbeta segments and 13 reverse primers for TCR Jbeta segments was used. The CDR3 region of rearranged TCR beta genes was amplified from genomic DNA with a multiplex PCR assay. Amplified TCR beta libraries were sequenced as 87-base-pair reads on the Illumina HiSeq System. For the original study's pipeline: A later analysis tallied 70 million to 100 million unique TCR beta chains across the roughly 610 repertoires, and about 12 million of those chains were shared by two or more donors. To remove PCR and sequencing errors, raw reads were error-corrected and collapsed into unique sequences using a nearest-neighbor algorithm that merged closely related sequences. To assign V, D and J gene segments, CDR3 sequences were aligned to IMGT reference sequences. For a sequence to be retained, a match of at least six nucleotides to both a V gene segment and a J gene segment was required. A rearrangement counted as productive if the CDR3 had no stop codons and remained in frame with V and J, and every other rearrangement counted as non-productive. CDR3 was defined according to IMGT convention as the region running from the second conserved V-encoded cysteine to the conserved J-encoded phenylalanine. In an earlier analysis of more than 550 of the donors, sequences lacking an unambiguous match to a single V gene segment were excluded. In an earlier analysis of approximately 590 of the donors, V segments were called functional above 56.7% productive rearrangements and were called segregating when the between-donor standard deviation exceeded 5%. A statistical classification framework was built to diagnose cytomegalovirus status from the catalog of TCR beta chain sequences. In a later analysis, TCR nucleotide sequences were compared against IMGT/GENE-DB human TR gene sequences so that V and J genes could be assigned. A later analysis assigned CDR3 sequences and most-parsimonious VDJ recombination scenarios with the TCRdist pipeline. A later analysis defined each TCR beta chain by its CDR3 amino acid sequence plus V-gene family, and excluded reads lacking a unique V-gene family. A later analysis removed 592 highly shared, low-generation-probability nucleotide sequences to deal with suspected cross-contamination and a sequencing artifact. In a later analysis, a clonal expansion index for each public chain was calculated from normalized within-repertoire ranks of inferred template counts. In a later analysis, generation probabilities were computed with a VDJ recombination model fitted to out-of-frame rearrangements, and the resulting probabilities were checked against IGoR. Hypergeometric tests were used in a later analysis to score TCR-TCR, TCR-HLA and TCR-CMV co-occurrence, with a repertoire-size bias correction applied to the TCR pairs. In a later analysis, false discovery rates were estimated by permuting HLA or CMV assignments 20 times. In a later analysis, co-occurring TCRs were grouped using DBSCAN, with TCRdist sequence similarity added in when clustering inside HLA-allele-positive subsets. For co-occurrence clustering, repertoires with fewer than 30,000 or more than 120,000 public chains were excluded, along with roughly five repertoires with anomalous nucleotide sharing. In its TCRdb copy, this immuneACCESS table keeps in-frame sequences only and misses some clones. Where compared with another copy, unresolved V genes explain less than half of these, and the others have no known cause. That table gives V, J and clone size, and the DNA gave D and trimming. A total of around 210,000 clones appear in this sample, 78% of them only once. The ten most abundant clones make up 0.47% of the sample.

The data belong to a study of cytomegalovirus exposure and HLA in healthy donors (dated by TCRdb to the late 2010s). Regarding the complete study: An earlier analysis of 587 of the donors reported about 280 Gb of sequence data and roughly 120 million unique TCR beta sequences obtained from about 179 million T cells. An early release covering approximately 600 HLA-typed donors comprised approximately 290 gigabases of sequencing data and around 85 million unique TCR sequences. Of the roughly 410 genotyped donors, roughly 80% were placed in the genetic ancestry cluster associated with self-reported Caucasian donors. The study was designed to test whether signatures of past pathogen exposure could be identified by cataloging public T cell receptors. The study profiled the T cell repertoires of 500 to 800 subjects by immunosequencing and related them to cytomegalovirus serostatus. Besides the first cohort of approximately 710 subjects, a separate validation cohort made up of roughly 120 different subjects was used. To predict cytomegalovirus infection status, the study brought together high-throughput TCR immunosequencing, statistical association of individual TCRs with disease status, and machine learning. In a later analysis, previously published TCR beta repertoires from 500 to 750 donors were re-analyzed and high-resolution HLA genotyping was added so that TCR occurrence patterns could be studied. The later analysis used no new phenotypic data to find candidate immune exposures, relying instead on TCR beta sequences and their occurrence across donors. An earlier analysis of some 600 of the donors applied high-throughput TCR beta sequencing to assess whether each TCR beta V gene segment acted as functional or pseudogenic. Donor age, sex, ethnicity and CMV serostatus were compiled alongside the repertoire data. In a later genetic analysis, genome-wide SNP genotypes for about three fifths of the roughly 670 donors were used, and that subset was treated as a discovery cohort. Every discovery cohort repertoire had been produced on one sequencing platform. Class I and class II HLA loci were covered by the typing at four-digit resolution. Typing coverage varied by locus: roughly 629-630 donors for A, B, C, DRB1 and DQB1; some 520 for DQA1; about 590 for DPA1; around 450 for DPB1. Because of strong linkage in the cohort, a few DR-DQ haplotypes were treated as single units for association and clustering. Across some 400 genotyped donors of the cohort, an average of about 200,000 unique TCR beta nucleotide sequences per donor were sequenced, and roughly 17% of those sequences were non-productive. General study outcomes and caveats: In a later analysis, several top co-occurrence clusters were reported to appear linked to parvovirus B19, influenza, CMV and Epstein-Barr virus. A further reported finding was that TCR beta sequences accurately predicted the HLA-A and HLA-B alleles for most subjects in the first cohort. Most TCR sequences were seen in very few donors, while some public TCRs were found in many individuals. The only immune exposure information available for the cohort was CMV serostatus. This cohort had only TCR beta chains sequenced, and the lack of alpha or paired-chain data limited which features could be detected. A later genetic analysis reported fewer N-insertions in productive TCRs among donors in an Asian-associated ancestry cluster than the roughly 700-donor mean. In vitro tests confirmed that a few of the cytomegalovirus-associated TCR beta chains recognize cytomegalovirus antigens. A cluster of highly shared sequence variants was judged likely to represent a technical artifact of the sequencing pipeline. Compared with equally common non-associated chains, HLA-associated TCR beta chains in a later analysis were more clonally expanded and had lower generation probabilities. At a false discovery rate of 0.05, a later analysis linked around 17,000 TCR beta sequences to specific HLA alleles. In a later genetic analysis, a missense DCLRE1C variant was associated with V-gene and J-gene trimming of TCR beta chains, and the association was replicated in an independent cohort. According to the authors, the approach could potentially be generalized to other disease states and immunological phenotypes. Roughly uniform sequencing depth across donors was assumed in presence/absence analyses, although this assumption may not hold. The earlier analysis of around 600 of the donors excluded approximately 17 rarely observed V segments, including chromosome 9 orphons, because counts were too low. In a later analysis, most CMV-associated TCR beta chains were found to appear HLA-restricted, with HLA associations seemingly driven largely by CMV exposure. In both the original and validation cohorts, the classifier was reported to diagnose cytomegalovirus status with high specificity and sensitivity. Linkage disequilibrium might explain the correlated functional status among segregating V segments, but an unknown experimental factor could not be excluded. In an earlier analysis of 587 of the donors, most TCR beta V segments appeared in productive rearrangements about 87% or about 30% of the time, broadly matching IMGT annotations. The study listed 164 TCR beta chains as associated with cytomegalovirus. In a later analysis, TCR association rates were found to vary across HLA loci, with the most associated TCRs seen for DRB1 alleles and the fewest for HLA-C alleles. When HLA alleles, especially DR and DQ, strongly co-occurred, TCR associations were difficult to assign to individual alleles. Because HLA typing was unavailable for some donors at each locus, only the typed subset was used in association tests.

The cohort comprised 666 healthy bone marrow donors. Cohort members were all nominally healthy when sampled, although unrecorded immune exposures were likely present. The donor tested CMV seronegative, placing the donor among the approximately 400 seronegative members of the cohort. A peripheral blood sample was provided by each donor, and peripheral blood mononuclear cells were used for TCR beta sequencing. The Qiagen DNeasy Blood Extraction Kit was used to extract genomic DNA from the blood cell samples. The clonotype originates from a boy between 10 and 17 years old in good health and CMV-seronegative. The specimen sequenced was PBMCs.

In nucleotides, the sequence is TGTGCCAGCGGGCGGGAAACCTACGAGCAGTACTTC. It is translated as CASGRETYEQYF. In this chain, TRBV13 is recombined with TRBJ2-7; the D region possibly corresponds to TRBD2 (6 bases align). CDR1 and CDR2, per the germline V gene (reference sequence), are PRHDT and FYEKMQ. The junction shows trimming of 8 bases on V and 2 bases on J, plus 10 bases between the germline ends. There are 12 amino acids in the CDR3, from cysteine to phenylalanine inclusive. Here the CDR3 DNA is all that survives: 36 bases in frame from base 1.